This T cell receptor (beta chain) appears in the sequencing data of a study of blood T cell repertoires in COVID-19. Study details: Spain, Italy and the United States supplied samples that represented acute and convalescent COVID-19. T cells, B-cell-depleted T cells, or PBMCs supplied cDNA or gDNA.

From germline, CDR1 is MGHDK and CDR2 SYGVNS. The CDR3 covers 14 residues. J gave up 8 bases and V 6 bases, and 6 bases lay outside the gene matches. In the original workflow: Nucleated cell number was recorded as an estimate derived from reference gene primer amplification. The assay was immunoSEQ multiplex PCR, and TCRdb's table has in-frame clones only and misses some. The D gene and trimming were derived from the DNA, and the V and J assignments and clone size from that table. The profile shows about 120,000 clones, about 85% of them singletons. This sequence originates from a man aged 60 to 75 with acute or convalescent COVID-19. J is TRBJ2-1 and V is TRBV25-1; 11 positions agree with TRBD1. Material: peripheral blood. The CDR3 here is CASSRDRGIDEQFF. The CDR3 DNA is TGTGCCAGCAGCCGGGACAGGGGGATCGATGAGCAGTTCTTC.